This T cell receptor (beta chain) was obtained from a study of blood T cell repertoires in COVID-19. Looking at the study overall: Donors in the United States, Italy and Spain gave samples during acute or convalescent COVID-19. Sample material is recorded as cDNA or gDNA derived from T cells, B-cell-depleted T cells, or PBMCs.

This CDR3 is 14 amino acids long. Trimming shortened V by 8 bases and J by 2 bases, and 16 bases separated the two germline ends. Germline V CDR1 and CDR2: WSHSY, SAAADI. Original handling: Amplifying reference gene primers gave estimates of nucleated cell counts. Sequencing used immunoSEQ multiplex PCR; TCRdb keeps in-frame clones, though not all of them. The D gene and trimming were derived from the DNA, and the V and J assignments and clone size from that table. Of 150,000 to 200,000 clones in the sample, approximately 90% were seen once. Sequencing used peripheral blood. This TCR was sampled from a woman between 50 and 59 years old with acute or convalescent COVID-19. The rearrangement uses TRBV10-2 and TRBJ2-7, with D possibly being TRBD1 (6 bases). CDR3 residues: CASGGPTAPYEQYF. The CDR3 nucleotides read TGCGCCAGCGGGGGCCCGACAGCCCCCTACGAGCAGTACTTC.